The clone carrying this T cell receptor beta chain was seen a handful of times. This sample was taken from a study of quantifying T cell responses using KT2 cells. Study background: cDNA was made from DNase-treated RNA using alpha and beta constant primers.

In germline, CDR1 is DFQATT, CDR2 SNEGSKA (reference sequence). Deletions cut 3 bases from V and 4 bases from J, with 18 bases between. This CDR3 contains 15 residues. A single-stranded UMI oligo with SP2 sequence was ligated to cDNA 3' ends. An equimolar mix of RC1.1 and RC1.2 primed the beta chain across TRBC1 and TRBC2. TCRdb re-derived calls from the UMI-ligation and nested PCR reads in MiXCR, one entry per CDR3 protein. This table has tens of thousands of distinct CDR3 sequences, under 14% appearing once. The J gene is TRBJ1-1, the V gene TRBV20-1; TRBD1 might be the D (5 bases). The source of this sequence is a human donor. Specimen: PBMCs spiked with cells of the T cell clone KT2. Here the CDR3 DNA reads TGCAGTGCTAGGGGGGGTGAGGGGCGGATCACTGAAGCTTTCTTT. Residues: CSARGGEGRITEAFF.